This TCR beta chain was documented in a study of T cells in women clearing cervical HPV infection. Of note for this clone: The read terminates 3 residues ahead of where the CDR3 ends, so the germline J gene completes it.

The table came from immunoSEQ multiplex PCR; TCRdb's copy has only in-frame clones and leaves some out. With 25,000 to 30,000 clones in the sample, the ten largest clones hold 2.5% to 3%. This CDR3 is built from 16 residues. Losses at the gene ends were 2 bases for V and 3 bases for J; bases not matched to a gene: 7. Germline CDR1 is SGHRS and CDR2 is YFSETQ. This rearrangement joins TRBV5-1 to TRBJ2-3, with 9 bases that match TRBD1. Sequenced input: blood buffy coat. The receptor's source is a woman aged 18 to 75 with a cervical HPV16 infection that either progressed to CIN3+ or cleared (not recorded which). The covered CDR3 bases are TGCGCCAGCAGCTTACCCTCACAGGGGGCGACAGATACG. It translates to CASSLPSQGATDT. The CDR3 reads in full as CASSLPSQGATDTQYF.